This entry lists 14 T cell receptor beta chains sequenced from one sample in a study of regulatory T cells in long-lasting Graves disease. Time point specified: newly diagnosed GD, antithyroid drugs for less than 3 months. PBMCs provided the RNA from which the TCR library was made. Arm-PCR with iRepertoire HTBI primers amplified the CDR3 regions for these TCR beta libraries. Using its own MiXCR run on the multiplex PCR reads, TCRdb lists one record per CDR3 protein. The sample shows hundreds of thousands of distinct CDR3 sequences, roughly 15% of them seen only once. These data were also reused for a study on T cells in Graves' hyperthyroidism and ophthalmopathy.

The material sequenced was peripheral blood mononuclear cells (PBMCs), taken at new diagnosis, from a patient treated with antithyroid drugs. The source of these receptors is a woman younger than 45 with Graves disease.

Concerning this clonotype: A much larger clone lies one base from this, so it may be a read error. This chain uses TRBV2 with TRBJ2-1; no firm D call. Germline V gene sequence: CDR1 SNHLY, CDR2 FYNNEI. The CDR3 consists of 15 residues. Trimming removed 7 bases at V and 13 bases at J, with 26 bases between. The CDR3 region has the DNA TGTGCCAGCACTATAAGGCGGCAGCTCGGCGAGACCCAGTTCTTC. Protein sequence: CASTIRRQLGETQFF.

This sequence joins TRBV25-1 and TRBJ2-2, with D unclear. The V gene's germline CDR1 is MGHDK and CDR2 SYGVNS. CDR3 size: 16 residues. The ends were cut back, 3 bases at V and 2 bases at J, with 13 bases in the middle. Here the CDR3 DNA reads TGTGCCAGCAGTGATGTTCGGACGGTAAACACCGGGGAGCTGTTTTTT. Protein sequence: CASSDVRTVNTGELFF. Full variable domain (rest looked up from reference TRBV25-1 and TRBJ2-2): EADIYQTPRYLVIGTGKKITLECSQTMGHDKMYWYQQDPGMELHLIHYSYGVNSTEKGDLSSESTVSRIRTEHFPLTLESARPSHTSQYLCASSDVRTVNTGELFFGEGSRLTVL.

This clonotype has a count of ten or more. This sequence joins TRBV11-2 and TRBJ2-7; 9 bases align to TRBD2. The germline V gene encodes CDR1 SGHAT and CDR2 FQNNGV. This CDR3 comprises 14 residues. The V gene end was trimmed by 1 base and the J gene end by 5 bases; junction bases not matched to a gene: 3. This CDR3 reads CASSLGREGHEQYF. The DNA of the CDR3 is TGTGCCAGCAGCTTAGGGCGGGAGGGCCACGAGCAGTACTTC.

The chain uses TRBV7-9 and TRBJ2-5; D may correspond to TRBD1 or TRBD2 (5 bases each). From germline, CDR1 is SEHNR and CDR2 FQNEAQ (reference sequence). CDR3 size: 15 residues. Trimming removed 7 bases at V and 3 bases at J, with 18 bases between. The CDR3 spells CASNPLGDRKETQYF. The CDR3 DNA is TGTGCCAGCAACCCCTTGGGGGATAGGAAAGAGACCCAGTACTTC.

Remarks on this clonotype: A much bigger clone sits one base away, suggesting this may be a read error. The V gene is TRBV11-2, the J gene TRBJ2-1, with D maybe TRBD1 (5 bases). The germline gives CDR1 SGHAT, CDR2 FQNNGV. Trimming stripped 5 bases from V and 6 bases from J, with 17 bases between. This CDR3 comprises 15 residues. This CDR3 reads CASSVGDRSCNEQFF. The CDR3 nucleotides read TGTGCCAGCAGCGTAGGCGACAGAAGTTGCAATGAGCAGTTCTTC.

CDR3 nucleotide sequence: TGTGCCAGCAGCAGCACTAAGGGAGACGAAAAACTGTTTTTT. Amino acids: CASSSTKGDEKLFF. The rearrangement joins TRBV5-4 to TRBJ1-4; D unresolved. Trimming took 4 bases from V and 8 from J, leaving 15 bases between them. The CDR3 runs 14 residues. CDR1 is SGHNT and CDR2 is YYREEE in the germline V gene (reference sequence).

This chain uses TRBV15 with TRBJ2-1; TRBD2 might be the D (5 bases). With 0 bases removed from V and 7 bases from J, the gap between germline ends came to 19 bases. Germline-derived CDR1 and CDR2 are LNHNV and YYDKDF (reference sequence). The CDR3 totals 17 residues. The CDR3 nucleotides are TGTGCCACCAGCAGAGACAGAGGGTCAAGCTTGGGGAATGAGCAGTTCTTC. Translating it yields CATSRDRGSSLGNEQFF.

This clonotype was seen many times. The CDR3 nucleotides are TGTGCCAGCAGTTTACTCCTTATATCCTACGAGCAGTACTTC. Amino acid sequence: CASSLLLISYEQYF. The gene calls are TRBV28 and TRBJ2-7; D gene unclear. Between the trimmed V and J ends, which lost 2 bases and 1 base, there was a span of 9 bases. Germline V gene data show CDR1 as MDHEN and CDR2 as SYDVKM. CDR3 length: 14 amino acids.

This clonotype was counted many times. V and J are TRBV20-1 and TRBJ2-5, with D hard to call. V shed 4 bases and J shed 5 bases, with 11 bases lying between them. Germline CDR1 and CDR2: DFQATT and SNEGSKA (reference sequence). CDR3 length equals 12 residues. As DNA, the CDR3 is TGCAGTGCTAATCCTAAGGAGGAGACCCAGTACTTC. Translation gives CSANPKEETQYF.

This clonotype has ten or more counts. This chain connects TRBV10-2 to TRBJ2-7; TRBD2 matches at 7 bases. The CDR3 is made up of 15 amino acids. V was clipped by 4 bases and J by 3 bases; unmatched bases: 9. Looked up from germline, CDR1 is WSHSY and CDR2 is SAAADI. Here the CDR3 reads CASSVGAGVGYEQYF. The CDR3 bases are TGCGCCAGCAGTGTCGGGGCGGGAGTAGGCTACGAGCAGTACTTC.

This clonotype was recorded at least ten times. The chain employs TRBV13 and TRBJ1-4, with 11 positions matching TRBD1. With V trimmed by 8 bases and J by 7 bases, 6 bases remained unmatched. CDR1 is PRHDT and CDR2 is FYEKMQ in the germline V gene (reference sequence). The CDR3 extends over 14 amino acids. The CDR3 here is CASASGTGGEKLFF. CDR3 coding DNA: TGTGCCAGCGCTTCGGGGACAGGGGGTGAAAAACTGTTTTTT.

The table lists this clonotype with many counts. The rearrangement uses TRBV30 and TRBJ2-7; no clear D gene. This CDR3 has 13 residues. With 0 bases removed from V and 2 bases from J, the gap between germline ends came to 8 bases. Germline-derived CDR1 and CDR2 are GTSNPN and SVGIG (reference sequence). The CDR3 loop reads CAWSVTLTYEQYF. CDR3 coding DNA: TGTGCCTGGAGTGTAACACTTACCTACGAGCAGTACTTC.

This clonotype occurred once. A much bigger clone sits one base away, suggesting this may be a read error. The rearrangement links TRBV27 to TRBJ2-1, with 8 bases lining up with TRBD2. CDR3 length equals 15 residues. From germline, CDR1 is MNHEY and CDR2 SMNVEV (reference sequence). The V and J ends lost 6 bases and 6 bases, in that order; junction bases with no gene match: 10. The CDR3, as DNA: TGTGCCAGCAGGGGGGGACTAGTGAGCCTCAATGAGCAGTTCTTC. The encoded protein is CASRGGLVSLNEQFF.

This chain uses TRBV6-1 with TRBJ2-7, with 7 bases that match TRBD2. The CDR3 loop spans 14 amino acids. Germline assignment: CDR1 MNHNS and CDR2 SASEGT. Germline trimming cut 6 bases from V and 0 bases from J; bases unmatched to any gene: 5. CDR3: CASRSGISSYEQYF. CDR3 DNA: TGTGCCAGCAGGAGCGGGATAAGCTCCTACGAGCAGTACTTC.